These 21 T cell receptor beta chains originate from one sample sequenced in a study of PD-L1 blockade in urothelial cancer. Time point noted: pretreatment peripheral blood. The protocol was immunoSEQ multiplex PCR, while the TCRdb copy is restricted to in-frame clones and leaves out a portion. Of tens of thousands of clones listed, around 81% are singletons. The source was PBMCs, collected around atezolizumab (anti-PD-L1) treatment. These receptor sequences come from a man between 65 and 85 years old with urothelial cancer.

The gene calls are TRBV28 and TRBJ1-2, with D possibly being TRBD1 (5 bases). Per germline, CDR1 MDHEN and CDR2 SYDVKM. This CDR3 spans 12 amino acids. The V end was cut by 5 bases, the J end by 6 bases, with 10 bases between. DNA of the CDR3: TGTGCCAGCAGTGGGGCGTGGGATGGCTACACCTTC. Encoded protein: CASSGAWDGYTF.

In this sample, this clone turned up once. V usage is TRBV19 and J usage is TRBJ2-7; D perhaps matches TRBD2 (5 bases). CDR1 LNHDA and CDR2 SQIVND come from the germline V gene (reference sequence). Trimming removed 4 bases from V and 3 bases from J, with 16 bases in between. The CDR3 has 15 residues. CDR3 region: CASSTGRGLSYEQYF. The CDR3, as DNA: TGTGCCAGTAGTACTGGACGGGGTCTAAGCTACGAGCAGTACTTC.

This chain connects TRBV7-9 to TRBJ2-7, with TRBD1 matching over 7 bases. V lost 5 bases and J lost 6; bases outside the gene matches: 7. The CDR3 is 13 amino acids. Germline CDR1 reads SEHNR; CDR2 reads FQNEAQ (reference sequence). The CDR3, as DNA: TGTGCCAGCAGCCCCTGGACAGGCGGCGAGCAGTACTTC. Amino acid sequence: CASSPWTGGEQYF.

The J gene is TRBJ1-5, the V gene TRBV10-3; TRBD1 aligns across 9 bases. This CDR3 has 16 residues. The germline CDR1 and CDR2 sequences are ENHRY and SYGVKD. Trimming at V came to 5 bases and at J to 1 base, leaving 6 bases not matched to a gene. CDR3 in amino acids: CAISQDRGDSNQPQHF. The CDR3 coding sequence is TGTGCCATCAGTCAGGACAGGGGCGACAGCAATCAGCCCCAGCATTTT.

This chain joins TRBV15 and TRBJ2-7; 9 nucleotides agree with TRBD1. Germline values: CDR1 LNHNV, CDR2 YYDKDF (reference sequence). The J segment lost 0 bases and the V segment lost 5 bases, leaving 5 bases of the junction unmatched. This CDR3 comprises 15 residues. The CDR3 nucleotides are TGTGCCACCAGCGGAACGGGACAGGGCTCCTACGAGCAGTACTTC. Its protein is CATSGTGQGSYEQYF.

This chain links TRBV29-1 with TRBJ2-7, with 9 bases aligning to TRBD2. The CDR3 loop spans 13 amino acids. CDR1 is SQVTM and CDR2 is ANQGSEA in the germline V gene. With V trimmed by 4 bases and J by 0 bases, 1 base remained unmatched. Written as DNA, the CDR3 is TGCAGCGTTGGGACTAGCGCCTCCTACGAGCAGTACTTC. It codes for CSVGTSASYEQYF.

The chain is built from TRBV9 and TRBJ1-4; 7 positions match TRBD1. CDR1 and CDR2 from the germline V gene are SGDLS and YYNGEE. V shed 0 bases and J 4 bases; nucleotides not matched to a gene: 3. The CDR3 runs to 15 residues. Here the CDR3 reads CASSVESGGNEKLFF. For the CDR3, the DNA is TGTGCCAGCAGCGTAGAGTCAGGGGGTAATGAAAAACTGTTTTTT.

This chain connects TRBV29-1 to TRBJ2-7; tentative D call: TRBD2 (5 bases). Germline CDR1 is SQVTM and CDR2 is ANQGSEA. Trimming removed 6 bases from V and 7 bases from J, with 22 bases in between. The CDR3 has 14 residues. The CDR3 coding sequence is TGCAGCGTGGAGAGCGGACCACCCCCTTTTGAGCAGTACTTC. Translation gives CSVESGPPPFEQYF.

This clone was picked up one time. This chain links TRBV5-5 with TRBJ2-4; TRBD1 is a possible D gene (8 bases). The CDR3 consists of 16 residues. The V gene lost 4 bases and the J gene lost 6 bases, with 20 bases spanning the gap. Germline values: CDR1 SGHKS, CDR2 YYEKEE (reference sequence). In DNA form, the CDR3 reads TGTGCCAGCAGCACTCTACAGGGGGGGTTTGGAAACATTCAGTACTTC. Translation: CASSTLQGGFGNIQYF.

The gene calls are TRBV6-5 and TRBJ2-5, with D uncertain. Germline CDR1 reads MNHEY; CDR2 reads SVGAGI. V was cut by 6 bases and J by 5 bases, with 13 bases left in between. The CDR3 is 13 residues long. Here the CDR3 DNA reads TGTGCCAGCAGCCCGACTGAGCCGGAGACCCAGTACTTC. Encoded protein: CASSPTEPETQYF.

The gene calls are TRBV11-2 and TRBJ2-7; 14 bases are shared with TRBD2. This CDR3 has 19 amino acids. Germline assignment: CDR1 SGHAT and CDR2 FQNNGV. V was clipped by 1 base and J by 3 bases; unmatched bases: 11. CDR3 residues: CASSLGSGLAGAFIYEQYF. The CDR3 nucleotides read TGTGCCAGCAGCTTAGGTTCGGGACTAGCGGGAGCTTTCATCTACGAGCAGTACTTC.

The V gene is TRBV7-9, the J gene TRBJ2-5, with a weak D call TRBD1 (6 bases). This CDR3 is 14 amino acids long. The V gene lost 6 bases and the J gene lost 5 bases, with 16 bases spanning the gap. Germline V gives CDR1 SEHNR, CDR2 FQNEAQ (reference sequence). DNA of the CDR3: TGTGCCAGCAGACTACCGGGACAAGGGGAGACCCAGTACTTC. Its protein is CASRLPGQGETQYF.

This clone was seen once. The genes are TRBV5-1 and TRBJ1-1, with 8 positions matching TRBD1. This CDR3 has 15 amino acids. Germline CDR1 SGHRS, CDR2 YFSETQ. J was trimmed by 4 bases and V by 2 bases; bases with no gene match: 7. Written as DNA, the CDR3 is TGCGCCAGCAGCTTTTCAGACAGGGGTTCCACTGAAGCTTTCTTT. Protein sequence: CASSFSDRGSTEAFF.

The chain uses TRBV10-3 and TRBJ2-1; a weak D match, TRBD2 (5 bases). Trimming left V 2 bases short and J 6 bases short, with 11 bases between. This CDR3 is 14 amino acids long. Germline CDR1 ENHRY, CDR2 SYGVKD. In nucleotides, the CDR3 is TGTGCCATCAGTGAGAATAGCGTAACCAATGAGCAGTTCTTC. Amino acids: CAISENSVTNEQFF.

The V gene is TRBV18, the J gene TRBJ2-3, with 13 bases fitting TRBD2. V lost 3 bases and J lost 1; bases outside the gene matches: 13. There are 20 residues in the CDR3. The V gene's germline CDR1 is KGHSH and CDR2 LQKENI. As DNA, the CDR3 is TGTGCCAGCTCACCGAACGGACTAGCGGGAGAAGGTGGCGGCACAGATACGCAGTATTTT. Encoded protein: CASSPNGLAGEGGGTDTQYF.

This chain joins TRBV7-2 and TRBJ2-7, with D possibly being TRBD1 (5 bases). The V gene lost 2 bases and the J gene lost 0 bases, with 11 bases spanning the gap. The CDR3 length is 15 residues. Germline CDR1 SGHTA, CDR2 FQGNSA. This CDR3 reads CASSLIAGASYEQYF. CDR3 DNA: TGTGCCAGCAGCTTAATCGCTGGGGCCTCCTACGAGCAGTACTTC.

This sequence joins TRBV19 and TRBJ2-7; weak D call: TRBD1 (6 bases). The CDR3 sequence is 16 residues long. Trimming shortened V by 1 base and J by 2 bases, and 15 bases separated the two germline ends. Germline CDR1 is LNHDA and CDR2 is SQIVND (reference sequence). CDR3 loop: CASSIAPDSYTYEQYF. The CDR3, as DNA: TGTGCCAGTAGTATAGCTCCGGACAGCTATACCTACGAGCAGTACTTC.

The rearrangement uses TRBV7-3 and TRBJ1-2, with TRBD1 matching over 7 bases. The trim removed 5 bases at V and 6 bases at J, leaving 3 bases unmatched. The CDR3 has 12 residues. Germline values: CDR1 SGHTA, CDR2 FQGTGA. CDR3 in amino acids: CASSMGQNGYTF. The CDR3 nucleotides are TGTGCCAGCAGCATGGGACAGAATGGCTACACCTTC.

V and J are TRBV6-5 and TRBJ1-1, with 7 nucleotides matching TRBD1. The germline gives CDR1 MNHEY, CDR2 SVGAGI. This CDR3 has 15 residues. The junction had 9 bases not matched to a gene; V was cut back by 4 bases and J by 4 bases. This CDR3 reads CASSSALDRSTEAFF. CDR3 nucleotides: TGTGCCAGCAGTTCCGCCTTGGACAGGTCCACTGAAGCTTTCTTT.

The chain employs TRBV6-6 and TRBJ2-3; the D gene is possibly TRBD2 (6 bases). Trimming took 4 bases from V and 1 from J, leaving 12 bases between them. CDR1 and CDR2 (germline): MNHNY, SVGAGI (reference sequence). The CDR3 runs to 15 residues. The CDR3 DNA reads TGTGCCAGCAGTTCACCTAGCGATGGCACAGATACGCAGTATTTT. This encodes CASSSPSDGTDTQYF.

The chain combines TRBV4-1 with TRBJ2-3, with TRBD2 matching over 9 bases. V shed 4 bases and J 0 bases; nucleotides not matched to a gene: 11. Germline CDR1 is MGHRA and CDR2 is YSYEKL. The CDR3 contains 18 residues. CDR3 amino acids: CASSRLAGRDPSTDTQYF. Written as DNA, the CDR3 is TGCGCCAGCAGCCGTCTAGCGGGACGGGATCCTAGCACAGATACGCAGTATTTT.